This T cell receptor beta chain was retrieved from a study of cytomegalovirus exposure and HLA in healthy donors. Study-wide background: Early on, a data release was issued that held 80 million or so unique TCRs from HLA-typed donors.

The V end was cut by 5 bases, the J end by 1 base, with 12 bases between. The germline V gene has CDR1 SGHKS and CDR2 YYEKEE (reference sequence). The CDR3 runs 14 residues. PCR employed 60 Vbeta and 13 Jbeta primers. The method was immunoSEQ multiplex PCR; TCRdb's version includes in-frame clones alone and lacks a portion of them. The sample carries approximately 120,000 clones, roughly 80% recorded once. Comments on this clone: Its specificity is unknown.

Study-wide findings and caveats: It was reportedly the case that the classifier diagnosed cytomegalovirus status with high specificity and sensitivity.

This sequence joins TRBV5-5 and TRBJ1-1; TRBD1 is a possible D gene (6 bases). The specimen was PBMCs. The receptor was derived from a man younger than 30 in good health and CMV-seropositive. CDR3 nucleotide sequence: TGTGCCAGCAGGGTGAGGACAGAGAACACTGAAGCTTTCTTT. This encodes CASRVRTENTEAFF.